These T cell receptor beta chains were read from a single sample in a study of read filtering for tumor transcriptome and immune sequencing. From the reads, TCRdb called clonotypes with MiXCR, one entry per CDR3 protein. This table has roughly 46,000 distinct CDR3 sequences, approximately 12% appearing once. The sample taken for sequencing was a population of CD138-negative cells sorted from bone marrow. These receptor sequences come from a donor at least 40 years old with multiple myeloma. CDR3s include the opening cysteine and the closing phenylalanine or tryptophan. D genes are given only for firm matches. Clone size is not always given. Where it is, it says once, few, many or a class for expanded clones.

v_gene,d_gene,j_gene,len,abundance,CDR3nt,CDR3aa
TRBV21-1,NA,TRBJ2-7,17,NA,TGTGCCAGCGGCAAAGCATGTCCGCGGTGTAAGTCCTACGAGCAGTACTTC,CASGKACPRCKSYEQYF
TRBV29-1,NA,TRBJ2-7,12,many,TGCAGCGTACGGGACATTGAGTACGAGCAGTACTTC,CSVRDIEYEQYF
TRBV24-1,NA,TRBJ2-2,16,many,TGTGCCACCAGTGATGCATGGGGAAAGAACACCGGGGAGCTGTTTTTT,CATSDAWGKNTGELFF
TRBV18,NA,TRBJ1-1,15,NA,TGTGCCAGCTCACCACCTAATGGGGCGAACACTGGAGGTTTCTTT,CASSPPNGANTGGFF
TRBV6-5,TRBD2,TRBJ2-1,17,many,TGTGCCAGCAGGACTAGCGGGAGCCTCGCCTTATACAATGAGCAGTTCTTC,CASRTSGSLALYNEQFF
TRBV11-2,NA,TRBJ2-2,14,many,TGTGCCAGCAGCTTAGGTGGGAACACCGGGGAGCTGTTTTTT,CASSLGGNTGELFF
TRBV20-1,TRBD2,TRBJ2-1,15,NA,TGCAGTGCTAGAGAGAGCGGGAGGGCCGGAGATGAGCAGTTCTTC,CSARESGRAGDEQFF
TRBV5-1,TRBD1,TRBJ2-1,17,medium-sized,TGCGCCAGCAGCTTGATAGTTAGGGGACAGGGCTCCAATGAGCAGTTCTTC,CASSLIVRGQGSNEQFF
TRBV20-1,NA,TRBJ1-5,16,many,TGCAGTGCTAGAGATAGGAAGGCCCATATCAATCAGCCCCAGCATTTT,CSARDRKAHINQPQHF
TRBV20-1,TRBD2,TRBJ2-3,17,few,TGCAGTGCGGAACTAGCGGGAGGCACTCGATCAAAGGATACGCAGTATTTT,CSAELAGGTRSKDTQYF
TRBV29-1,TRBD1,TRBJ2-1,14,many,TGCAGCGTTGAGGGGGACAGGGACAAGGATGAGCAGTTCTTC,CSVEGDRDKDEQFF
TRBV5-1,TRBD2,TRBJ2-1,15,many,TGCGCCAGCAGCCTACTAGCGGGAGAGGGTTCCGAGCAGTTCTTC,CASSLLAGEGSEQFF
TRBV4-3,NA,TRBJ2-1,18,NA,TGCGCCAGCAGCCAAGAAAGGGCGTGGGGGACTTCCTACAATGAGCAGTTCTTC,CASSQERAWGTSYNEQFF
TRBV29-1,TRBD2,TRBJ2-1,15,many,TGCAGCGTGGCCAGCGGGAGGGCTTCCTACAATGAGCAGTTCTTC,CSVASGRASYNEQFF
TRBV12-3/TRBV12-4,NA,TRBJ1-1,14,many,TGTGCCAGCAGTTTACGGGAAGCGAACACTGAAGCTTTCTTT,CASSLREANTEAFF
TRBV7-9,TRBD1,TRBJ1-2,15,many,TGTGCCAGCAGCTCCTGGACAGGGGGTGGGTATGGCTACACCTTC,CASSSWTGGGYGYTF
TRBV7-8,NA,TRBJ2-7,14,many,TGTGCCAGCAGCCCCTCGACAGTAGAGTACGAGCAGTACTTC,CASSPSTVEYEQYF
TRBV7-2,NA,TRBJ2-7,13,many,TGTGCCAGCAGCCTGGGGAGGACCTACGAGCAGTACTTC,CASSLGRTYEQYF
TRBV29-1,NA,TRBJ2-2,13,many,TGCAGCGCCTATCTAGCGAGCGTCGGGGAGCTGTTTTTT,CSAYLASVGELFF
TRBV11-3,NA,TRBJ2-7,14,many,TGTGCCAGCAGCTTACAACGTAACTCCTACGAGCAGTACTTC,CASSLQRNSYEQYF
TRBV19,NA,TRBJ1-5,16,NA,TGTGCCAGTAGTATCCCCACGGACATAAGCAATCAGCCCCAGCATTTT,CASSIPTDISNQPQHF
TRBV28,TRBD1,TRBJ2-7,12,many,TGTGCCAGCAGTCAGGGGGTCTACGAGCAGTACTTC,CASSQGVYEQYF
TRBV20-1,TRBD2,TRBJ2-2,14,many,TGCAGTGCTAGGGAAGCTAGCGGGAACGGGGAGCTGTTTTTT,CSAREASGNGELFF
TRBV7-2,NA,TRBJ1-6,12,many,TGTGCCAGCAGCTCCCCTAATTCACCCCTCCACTTT,CASSSPNSPLHF
TRBV4-1,NA,TRBJ2-1,17,many,TGCGCCAGCAGCCAAGATATATTCCGACTAGGTAACAATGAGCAGTTCTTC,CASSQDIFRLGNNEQFF
TRBV30,NA,TRBJ1-5,12,many,TGTGCCTGGAGTTTTGCGCTGGGGCCCCAGCATTTT,CAWSFALGPQHF
TRBV12-3/TRBV12-4,NA,TRBJ1-5,16,NA,TGTGCCAGCAGTTTCAGCGGGGGGCGCGGGAATCAGCCCCAGCATTTT,CASSFSGGRGNQPQHF
TRBV7-2,TRBD2,TRBJ2-3,19,many,TGTGCCAGCAGCCGCACCGGGACTAGCGGTTTATCCAGCACAGATACGCAGTATTTT,CASSRTGTSGLSSTDTQYF
TRBV6-2/TRBV6-3,NA,TRBJ2-7,13,many,TGTGCCAGCAGTTACATGTCGGCCAGCGAGCAGTACTTC,CASSYMSASEQYF
TRBV11-2,NA,TRBJ1-1,15,many,TGTGCCAGCAGCTTTGACGGATCCCTTAGGACTGAAGCTTTCTTT,CASSFDGSLRTEAFF
TRBV20-1,NA,TRBJ2-3,11,many,TGCAGTGCGGACCTAGGAGATACGCAGTATTTT,CSADLGDTQYF
TRBV2,NA,TRBJ1-2,11,NA,TGTGCCAGCAGTGACACCTATGGCTACACCTTC,CASSDTYGYTF
TRBV25-1,NA,TRBJ2-3,14,many,TGTGCCAGCAGCCGCCCTTCTAGCACAGATACGCAGTATTTT,CASSRPSSTDTQYF
TRBV19,NA,TRBJ2-2,12,many,TGTGCCAGTAGTATTCTTGGCGGGGAGCTGTTTTTT,CASSILGGELFF
TRBV12-3/TRBV12-4,NA,TRBJ2-6,14,NA,TGTGCCAGCAGTTTTCAGAGTGGGGCCAACGTCCCGACCTTC,CASSFQSGANVPTF
TRBV18,NA,TRBJ2-1,16,many,TGTGCCAGCTCATTTCGATCGCCTGGATCCTACAATGAGCAGTTCTTC,CASSFRSPGSYNEQFF
TRBV7-2,TRBD2,TRBJ2-3,15,NA,TGTGCCAGCAGCTTCAGAACTAGCGGCACAGATATGCAGTATTTT,CASSFRTSGTDMQYF
TRBV20-1,NA,TRBJ2-4,15,NA,TGCAGTGCTAGAGATTGGCAGGGGCCCAAAAACATTCAGTACTTC,CSARDWQGPKNIQYF
TRBV7-2,NA,TRBJ2-7,15,many,TGTGCCAGCAGTGGACAGCAGAACCCCCTATACGAGCAGTACTTC,CASSGQQNPLYEQYF
TRBV6-2/TRBV6-3,NA,TRBJ1-1,13,many,TGTGCCAGCAGGTCCACAGCGAACACTGAAGCTTTCTTT,CASRSTANTEAFF
TRBV6-2/TRBV6-3,NA,TRBJ1-2,14,many,TGTGCCAGCAGCCCCGCCTGGGATAACTATGGCTACACCTTC,CASSPAWDNYGYTF
TRBV12-3/TRBV12-4,NA,TRBJ1-3,15,NA,TGTGCCAGCAGTCCTAGTTACCGCTCTGGAAACACCATATATTTT,CASSPSYRSGNTIYF
TRBV6-1,TRBD1,TRBJ2-1,16,many,TGTGCCAGCAGTGAATTCGGGACAGGGGTCTACAATGAGCAGTTCTTC,CASSEFGTGVYNEQFF
TRBV29-1,NA,TRBJ2-4,13,many,TGCAGCGTTTTCCTCCGGGCCAAAAACATTCAGTACTTC,CSVFLRAKNIQYF
TRBV15,TRBD1,TRBJ1-4,17,many,TGTGCCACCAGCACCCTTACAGGGGGCGCGGAATATGAAAAACTGTTTTTT,CATSTLTGGAEYEKLFF
TRBV11-2,NA,TRBJ2-5,19,many,TGTGCCAGCAGCTTAGAACTAGCAGGGCCAGGCTACGGGCAAGAGACCCAGTACTTC,CASSLELAGPGYGQETQYF
TRBV5-1,NA,TRBJ2-1,15,many,TGCGCCAGCAGCTCGGGACGGGGAGACCACAATGAGCAGTTCTTC,CASSSGRGDHNEQFF
TRBV4-1,NA,TRBJ2-4,16,many,TGCGCCAGCAGCCAAGACGCAGGTTCAGCCAAAAACATTCAGTACTTC,CASSQDAGSAKNIQYF
TRBV19,NA,TRBJ2-1,13,many,TGTGCCAGTAGCTGGGCCATCTACAATGAGCAGTTCTTC,CASSWAIYNEQFF
TRBV20-1,NA,TRBJ1-4,14,many,TGCAGTGCTAGGGACGCCACCCTTCGGGAAAAACTGTTTTTT,CSARDATLREKLFF
TRBV29-1,TRBD2,TRBJ2-5,14,NA,TGCAGCGTTGGGGGTCCGGGACTAAAAGAGACCCAGTACTTC,CSVGGPGLKETQYF